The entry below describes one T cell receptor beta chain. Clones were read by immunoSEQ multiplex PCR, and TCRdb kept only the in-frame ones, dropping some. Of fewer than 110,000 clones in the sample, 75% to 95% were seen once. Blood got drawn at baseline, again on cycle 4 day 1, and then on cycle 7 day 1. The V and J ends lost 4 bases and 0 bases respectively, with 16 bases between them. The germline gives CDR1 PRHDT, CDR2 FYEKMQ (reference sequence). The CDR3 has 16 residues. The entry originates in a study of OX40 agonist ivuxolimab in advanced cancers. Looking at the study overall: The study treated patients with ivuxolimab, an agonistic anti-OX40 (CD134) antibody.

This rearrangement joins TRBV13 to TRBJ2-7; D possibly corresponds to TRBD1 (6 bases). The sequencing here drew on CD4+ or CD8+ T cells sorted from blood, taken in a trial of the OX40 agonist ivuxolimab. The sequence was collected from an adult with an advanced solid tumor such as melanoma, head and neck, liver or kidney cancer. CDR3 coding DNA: TGTGCCAGCAGCTCACACCGGGACACTCCCTCCTACGAGCAGTACTTC. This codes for CASSSHRDTPSYEQYF.